The entry below describes one TCR beta chain. What it binds is unknown. The germline V gene has CDR1 MNHEY and CDR2 SVGAGI. The V gene end was trimmed by 5 bases and the J gene end by 3 bases; junction bases not matched to a gene: 5. The CDR3 extends over 14 amino acids. The entry originates in a study of beta chain features in type 1 diabetes. Study-wide results and limits: TCRB CDR3s from Type 1 diabetes patients were moderately but significantly shorter in all four CD4+ subsets.

Every bit of the isolated RNA underwent reverse transcription, so sequencing read expressed TCRB transcripts. The repertoire was sequenced with immunoSEQ multiplex PCR; TCRdb's copy has only in-frame clones and lacks some. The sample shows some 660,000 clones, around 15% of them seen only once. V and J are TRBV6-5 and TRBJ1-1; 8 bases are shared with TRBD1. The specimen was naive CD4+ T cells from blood. The clonotype comes from a man between 18 and 29 years old with type 1 diabetes. CDR3 bases: TGTGCCAGCAGTGTAGACAGGGGCGACACTGAAGCTTTCTTT. Amino acid sequence: CASSVDRGDTEAFF.